The 25 T cell receptor beta chains presented below share a single source sample, sequenced in a study of shared clonotypes between healthy human individuals. The data were produced by immunoSEQ multiplex PCR, yet TCRdb's version contains in-frame clones alone and is incomplete. The sample has 650,000 to 700,000 clones; around 90% are singletons. Specimen: memory CD8+ T cells from PBMCs. Specified subset: CD45RO+ cells pooled with CCR7-negative TemRA cells. These receptor sequences come from a man aged 18-30 years in good health. Some clones in this sample may be carry-over from other donors' samples.

The sample holds a few counts of this clone. V and J are TRBV25-1 and TRBJ1-1; D call uncertain. V gave up 1 base and J gave up 11 bases, with 8 bases separating them. The CDR3 has 11 residues. From germline, CDR1 is MGHDK and CDR2 SYGVNS. The CDR3 sequence: CASSELGLAFF. The CDR3, as DNA: TGTGCCAGCAGTGAATTGGGGTTGGCTTTCTTT.

The rearrangement uses TRBV19 and TRBJ1-3; no firm D call. The CDR3 length is 17 residues. CDR1 and CDR2 from the germline V gene are LNHDA and SQIVND (reference sequence). The V end was cut by 5 bases, the J end by 8 bases, with 25 bases between. The CDR3 loop reads CASSVRRARRMADTIYF. Written as DNA, the CDR3 is TGTGCCAGTAGTGTTCGAAGGGCGCGAAGAATGGCCGACACCATATATTTT.

This clone was observed once. This chain joins TRBV6-4 and TRBJ2-3; TRBD1 matches at 12 bases. Losses at the gene ends were 2 bases for V and 2 bases for J; bases not matched to a gene: 11. The CDR3 is 19 residues long. CDR1 MRHNA and CDR2 SNTAGT come from the germline V gene. CDR3 bases: TGTGCCAGCAGTGACGATGGGACAGGGGGCGAGGGGAACACAGATACGCAGTATTTT. Translation: CASSDDGTGGEGNTDTQYF.

The V and J genes are TRBV27 and TRBJ2-1, with a weak D call TRBD1 (5 bases). V was clipped by 8 bases and J by 5 bases, with 19 bases between them. The CDR3 is made up of 15 amino acids. Germline-derived CDR1 and CDR2 are MNHEY and SMNVEV (reference sequence). CDR3 coding DNA: TGTGCCAGCCAAGTCGACAGACCCCTCAACAATGAGCAGTTCTTC. It yields the protein CASQVDRPLNNEQFF.

The count of this clone is one. The chain uses TRBV6-5 and TRBJ2-7; the D call may be TRBD1 or TRBD2 (6 bases each). V gave up 4 bases and J gave up 2 bases, with 18 bases separating them. The CDR3 length is 16 residues. Germline V gene lookup returns CDR1 MNHEY and CDR2 SVGAGI. The CDR3 nucleotides read TGTGCCAGCAGTTCCCCGGGGGCAGGGAATCCCTACGAGCAGTACTTC. The encoded protein is CASSSPGAGNPYEQYF.

This clone has only one observation. V usage is TRBV2 and J usage is TRBJ2-7; TRBD1 matches 8 bases. In germline, CDR1 is SNHLY, CDR2 FYNNEI. V lost 6 bases and J lost 2; bases outside the gene matches: 6. The CDR3 extends over 14 amino acids. The DNA for the CDR3 is TGTGCCAGCAGGGTACAGGGGGGAGCCTACGAGCAGTACTTC. Amino acids: CASRVQGGAYEQYF.

This clone was seen only once. The gene calls are TRBV9 and TRBJ2-1; D not certain. The germline V gene has CDR1 SGDLS and CDR2 YYNGEE. There are 16 residues in the CDR3. Trimming removed 0 bases at V and 0 bases at J, with 10 bases between. The CDR3 loop reads CASSVGGRLSYNEQFF. The CDR3, as DNA: TGTGCCAGCAGCGTAGGTGGAAGGCTCTCCTACAATGAGCAGTTCTTC.

The chain is built from TRBV6-1 and TRBJ2-7; a weak D match, TRBD1 (6 bases). Trimming removed 6 bases from V and 3 bases from J, with 15 bases in between. From germline, CDR1 is MNHNS and CDR2 SASEGT. The CDR3 is made up of 14 amino acids. The CDR3, as DNA: TGTGCCAGCAGCCTACAGGGTGGGGGCTACGAGCAGTACTTC. This translates into CASSLQGGGYEQYF.

The J gene is TRBJ2-1, the V gene TRBV7-6; TRBD2 matches 8 bases. The V and J ends lost 7 bases and 7 bases, in that order; junction bases with no gene match: 12. The CDR3 runs to 15 residues. Germline values: CDR1 SGHVS, CDR2 FNYEAQ. CDR3 loop: CASTTSGRASNEQFF. The CDR3 DNA reads as TGTGCCAGCACCACCTCCGGGAGGGCCTCAAATGAGCAGTTCTTC.

The gene calls are TRBV7-9 and TRBJ1-2, with 7 bases that match TRBD1. The V and J ends lost 5 bases and 3 bases, in that order; junction bases with no gene match: 9. CDR1 is SEHNR and CDR2 is FQNEAQ in the germline V gene (reference sequence). The CDR3 has 15 residues. The CDR3 here is CASSALGQIHYGYTF. The CDR3 DNA follows: TGTGCCAGCAGCGCATTGGGACAGATCCACTATGGCTACACCTTC.

In regard to this clone: A much larger clone differs from this one at a single base, so this may be a read error. V is TRBV28 and J is TRBJ2-7; D uncertain. This CDR3 comprises 11 residues. Deletions cut 6 bases from V and 2 bases from J, with 5 bases between. Germline CDR1 MDHEN, CDR2 SYDVKM. CDR3 DNA: TGTGCCAGCAGCCCGACCTACGAGCAGTACTTC. Amino acids: CASSPTYEQYF.

The chain has TRBV16 and TRBJ2-7, with 10 bases lining up with TRBD1. Germline V CDR1 and CDR2: KGHSY, FQNENV. V gave up 6 bases and J gave up 5 bases; unmatched junction bases: 7. The CDR3 contains 14 residues. The CDR3 loop reads CASSEDRGKDEQYF. DNA of the CDR3: TGTGCCAGCAGTGAGGACAGGGGGAAAGACGAGCAGTACTTC.

The chain combines TRBV19 with TRBJ2-5, with 11 bases that match TRBD2. The germline CDR1 and CDR2 sequences are LNHDA and SQIVND (reference sequence). The CDR3 spans 15 residues. Trimming cost V 8 bases and J 5 bases; bases outside gene matches: 10. The CDR3: CASGLAGGFAETQYF. The CDR3 DNA is TGTGCCAGTGGATTAGCGGGAGGGTTCGCGGAGACCCAGTACTTC.

The chain employs TRBV29-1 and TRBJ1-2; D is unclear. There are 13 residues in the CDR3. V lost 6 bases and J 4 bases, leaving 15 bases between the germline ends. CDR1 is SQVTM and CDR2 is ANQGSEA in the germline V gene. In DNA, the CDR3 is TGCAGCGTCAAAAAGTCGGGATCCTATGGCTACACCTTC. This codes for CSVKKSGSYGYTF.

The rearrangement joins TRBV11-2 to TRBJ2-2; perhaps TRBD1 as D (5 bases). Germline CDR1 and CDR2: SGHAT and FQNNGV. The CDR3 has 13 residues. V shed 0 bases and J shed 6 bases, with 5 bases lying between them. The CDR3 is CASSLEGPGELFF. The DNA for the CDR3 is TGTGCCAGCAGCTTAGAGGGGCCCGGGGAGCTGTTTTTT.

This clone was counted a single time. J is TRBJ2-7 and V is TRBV5-1, with a weak D call TRBD1 (6 bases). Trimming stripped 3 bases from V and 5 bases from J, with 12 bases between. Looked up from germline, CDR1 is SGHRS and CDR2 is YFSETQ. The CDR3 covers 13 residues. CDR3 residues: CASSSGHLDEQYF. DNA for the CDR3: TGCGCCAGCAGCTCGGGACACCTAGACGAGCAGTACTTC.

The rearrangement joins TRBV9 to TRBJ1-2, with D perhaps TRBD1 (5 bases). The germline V gene encodes CDR1 SGDLS and CDR2 YYNGEE. Trimming removed 0 bases from V and 3 bases from J, with 9 bases in between. The CDR3 is 14 amino acids. Here the CDR3 DNA reads TGTGCCAGCAGCGTAGTAGGGGACGACTATGGCTACACCTTC. Translated: CASSVVGDDYGYTF.

This chain uses TRBV11-2 with TRBJ2-5, with 10 bases aligning to TRBD2. Germline CDR1 reads SGHAT; CDR2 reads FQNNGV. V lost 5 bases, J lost 7 bases, and 10 bases stayed unmatched. CDR3 size: 15 residues. DNA of the CDR3: TGTGCCAGCAGCACCCGGACTAGCGGTCCGGGGACCCAGTACTTC. This translates into CASSTRTSGPGTQYF.

This chain's CDR3 is CASSLGWRRDATDTQYF. The DNA of the CDR3 is TGTGCCAGCAGCTTGGGGTGGCGGCGGGACGCCACAGATACGCAGTATTTT. The V gene is TRBV5-4, the J gene TRBJ2-3; D is possibly TRBD2 (6 bases). CDR3 size: 17 residues. V was clipped by 0 bases and J by 2 bases, with 16 bases between them. CDR1 is SGHNT and CDR2 is YYREEE in the germline V gene (reference sequence).

The chain uses TRBV21-1 and TRBJ1-5. TRBV21-1 represents a pseudogene. CDR3 length: 18 residues. The CDR3 DNA follows: TGTGCCAGCAGCAAAATTCGGCAGCAGAAAGATAGCAATCAGCCCCAGCATTTT. Amino acids: CASSKIRQQKDSNQPQHF.

V and J are TRBV7-8 and TRBJ2-1, with D unclear. Trimming removed 2 bases at V and 7 bases at J, with 15 bases between. CDR1 SGHVS and CDR2 FQNEAQ come from the germline V gene. The CDR3 sequence is 15 residues long. The CDR3 coding sequence is TGTGCCAGCAGCTTATTCCGGGCCCAGGCAAATGAGCAGTTCTTC. Encoded protein: CASSLFRAQANEQFF.

The chain carries TRBV7-9 and TRBJ1-4; 11 positions agree with TRBD1. CDR3 length equals 15 residues. J was trimmed by 7 bases and V by 2 bases; bases with no gene match: 3. Germline CDR1 SEHNR, CDR2 FQNEAQ (reference sequence). In DNA form, the CDR3 reads TGTGCCAGCAGCTTAATCGGACAGGGGGCTGAAAAACTGTTTTTT. As protein: CASSLIGQGAEKLFF.

V gene TRBV5-8 combines with J gene TRBJ1-1; D remains unclear. This CDR3 contains 12 residues. Germline V lookup: CDR1 SGHTS, CDR2 YDEGEE. V was shortened by 2 bases and J by 7 bases, with 9 bases between the two germline ends. CDR3 sequence: CASSFWVNEAFF. As DNA, the CDR3 is TGTGCCAGCAGCTTTTGGGTGAATGAAGCTTTCTTT.

As for this clone: The same CDR3 can be traced to other DNA sequences in this sample. The chain combines TRBV27 with TRBJ2-7, with a possible D match to TRBD1 (5 bases). Germline values: CDR1 MNHEY, CDR2 SMNVEV (reference sequence). The CDR3 runs to 12 residues. V gave up 1 base and J gave up 5 bases, with 6 bases separating them. The CDR3 sequence: CASSLLGDEQYF. The CDR3 region has the DNA TGTGCCAGCAGTTTATTAGGGGACGAGCAGTACTTC.

CDR3 bases: TGTGCCAGCAGCCCCGTAGGGTTTAGCAATCAGCCCCAGCATTTT. This sequence encodes CASSPVGFSNQPQHF. The gene calls are TRBV7-2 and TRBJ1-5, with D uncertain. The CDR3 length is 15 residues. V dropped 5 bases and J dropped 0 bases, with 11 bases sitting between them. CDR1 is SGHTA, CDR2 FQGNSA, per germline.